This record looks at one T cell receptor beta chain sequence and its context. The antigen it recognizes is unknown. Qualities for individual bases were not recorded, and no much larger clone is one base off. The source of the sample is a study of cytomegalovirus exposure and HLA in healthy donors (TCRdb year 2017). In terms of the full investigation: An earlier analysis of some 500 of the donors reported approximately 290 Gb of sequence data and around 110 million unique TCR beta sequences from around 200 million T cells. Roughly 300 gigabases of sequencing data and approximately 93 million unique TCR sequences were included in an early release covering 550 to 800 HLA-typed donors. Of the roughly 430 genotyped donors, 81% fell in the genetic ancestry cluster associated with self-reported Caucasian donors. The study was designed to test whether signatures of past pathogen exposure could be identified by cataloging public T cell receptors. The study used immunosequencing to profile the T cell repertoires of approximately 640 subjects and linked those repertoires to cytomegalovirus serostatus. Besides the first cohort of under 700 subjects, a separate validation cohort made up of 120 different subjects was used. High-throughput TCR immunosequencing, statistical association of individual TCRs with disease status, and machine learning were combined to predict cytomegalovirus infection status. To study patterns of TCR occurrence, a later analysis re-analyzed previously published TCR beta repertoires from hundreds of donors and added high-resolution HLA genotyping. The later analysis used no new phenotypic data to find candidate immune exposures, relying instead on TCR beta sequences and their occurrence across donors. An earlier analysis of several hundred of the donors applied high-throughput TCR beta sequencing to assess whether each TCR beta V gene segment acted as functional or pseudogenic. Alongside the repertoire data, information on donor age, sex, ethnicity and CMV serostatus was compiled. In a later genetic analysis, genome-wide SNP genotypes for 398 of the 666 donors were used, and that subset was treated as a discovery cohort. Every discovery cohort repertoire had been produced on one sequencing platform. HLA typing included class I and class II loci at four-digit resolution. Typing coverage varied by locus: roughly 620-630 donors for A, B, C, DRB1 and DQB1; roughly 510 for DQA1; around 570 for DPA1; 450 to 480 for DPB1. Several DR-DQ haplotypes were treated as single units for association and clustering because of strong linkage in the cohort. Across around 400 genotyped donors of the cohort, an average of about 240,000 unique TCR beta nucleotide sequences per donor were sequenced, and approximately 19% of those sequences were non-productive.

The method was the immunoSEQ multiplex PCR assay. A mixture of 60 forward primers for TCR Vbeta segments and 13 reverse primers for TCR Jbeta segments was used in the multiplex PCR. A multiplex PCR assay on genomic DNA amplified the CDR3 region of rearranged TCR beta genes. The Illumina HiSeq System was used to sequence the amplified TCR beta libraries as 87-base-pair reads. Regarding the original processing steps: Across the 500 to 850 repertoires, a later analysis counted approximately 75 million unique TCR beta chains, about 10 million of which were shared by at least two donors. Raw reads were error-corrected and collapsed into unique sequences with a nearest-neighbor algorithm that merged closely related sequences to remove PCR and sequencing errors. CDR3 sequences were aligned to IMGT reference sequences to assign V, D and J gene segments. For a sequence to be retained, a match of at least six nucleotides to both a V gene segment and a J gene segment was required. A rearrangement counted as productive if the CDR3 had no stop codons and remained in frame with V and J, and every other rearrangement counted as non-productive. Following IMGT convention, CDR3 was defined as the stretch from the second conserved V-encoded cysteine up to the conserved J-encoded phenylalanine. In an earlier analysis of approximately 590 of the donors, sequences lacking an unambiguous match to a single V gene segment were excluded. In an earlier analysis of some 590 of the donors, a V segment was called functional when productive rearrangements were above 56.7%, and segregating when the standard deviation between donors exceeded 5%. To diagnose cytomegalovirus status from the catalog of TCR beta chain sequences, a statistical classification framework was built. A later analysis assigned V and J genes by comparing TCR nucleotide sequences with IMGT/GENE-DB human TR gene sequences. A later analysis assigned CDR3 sequences and most-parsimonious VDJ recombination scenarios with the TCRdist pipeline. In a later analysis, every TCR beta chain was defined by the combination of its CDR3 amino acid sequence and its V-gene family, and reads without a unique V-gene family were dropped. A later analysis removed 550 to 700 highly shared, low-generation-probability nucleotide sequences to deal with suspected cross-contamination and a sequencing artifact. A later analysis calculated a clonal expansion index for each public chain from normalized within-repertoire ranks of inferred template counts. A later analysis computed generation probabilities with a VDJ recombination model fitted to out-of-frame rearrangements, and checked the results against IGoR. Hypergeometric tests were used in a later analysis to score TCR-TCR, TCR-HLA and TCR-CMV co-occurrence, with a repertoire-size bias correction applied to the TCR pairs. A later analysis estimated false discovery rates by permuting HLA or CMV assignments 20 times. A later analysis grouped co-occurring TCRs with DBSCAN, adding TCRdist sequence similarity when clustering within HLA-allele-positive subsets. Repertoires with fewer than 30,000 or more than 120,000 public chains, plus five repertoires with anomalous nucleotide sharing, were excluded from co-occurrence clustering. The table was pulled from immuneACCESS by TCRdb, which kept in-frame rearrangements only. Such tables lose some clones; where checked, under half of the loss comes from unresolved V genes, and the rest has no known cause. For V, J and clone size, that table is used; D and trimming come from the DNA. The sample records about 160,000 clones, about 80% of which are singletons. The top ten hold 1.3% of the sample.

The research as a whole found: A further reported finding was that TCR beta sequences accurately predicted the HLA-A and HLA-B alleles for most subjects in the first cohort. The authors suggested that the approach could potentially be extended to other disease states and immunological phenotypes. In a later analysis, HLA-associated TCR beta chains showed more clonal expansion and lower generation probabilities than non-associated chains that were equally common. Linkage disequilibrium might explain the correlated functional status among segregating V segments, but an unknown experimental factor could not be excluded. CMV serostatus was the only immune exposure information available for the cohort. Because HLA typing was missing for some donors at each locus, association tests included only the typed subset. While some public TCRs were present in many individuals, most TCR sequences turned up only very rarely across donors. According to a later analysis, parvovirus B19, influenza, CMV and Epstein-Barr virus appeared linked to several top co-occurrence clusters. At a false discovery rate of 0.05, a later analysis linked under 20,000 TCR beta sequences to specific HLA alleles. Because counts were too low, seventeen rarely observed V segments, including chromosome 9 orphons, were left out of the earlier analysis of a few hundred of the donors. Presence/absence analyses assumed roughly uniform sequencing depth across donors, an assumption that may not hold. A total of about 150 TCR beta chains were listed by the study as associated with cytomegalovirus. The cohort was sequenced for TCR beta chains only, and without alpha or paired-chain data the features that could be detected were limited. According to a later analysis, most CMV-associated TCR beta chains appeared to be HLA-restricted, and the HLA associations seemed to be driven largely by CMV exposure. Cytomegalovirus status was reported to be diagnosed by the classifier with high specificity and sensitivity in both the original and validation cohorts. In an earlier analysis of a few hundred of the donors, most TCR beta V segments were observed in productive rearrangements about 87% or about 30% of the time, broadly matching IMGT annotations. An association between a missense DCLRE1C variant and V-gene and J-gene trimming of TCR beta chains was found in a later genetic analysis and replicated in an independent cohort. A few of the identified cytomegalovirus-associated TCR beta chains were confirmed in vitro to be specific for cytomegalovirus antigens. Some IMGT-functional V segments, including TRBV6-2 and TRBV6-3, could not be told apart with the 87-base-pair reads, so those segments were excluded. When HLA alleles, especially DR and DQ, strongly co-occurred, TCR associations were difficult to assign to individual alleles. In a later genetic analysis, fewer N-insertions in productive TCRs were reported among donors in an Asian-associated ancestry cluster than the roughly 700-donor mean. The sequencing pipeline was judged likely to have produced a cluster of highly shared sequence variants as a technical artifact. In a later analysis, the rate of TCR association differed among HLA loci, with DRB1 alleles having the most associated TCRs and HLA-C alleles having the fewest.

Relative to germline, V is missing 0 bases and J is missing 4 bases, with 8 bases of the junction outside any gene match. For CDR1 and CDR2, the germline V gene lists MGHRA and YSYEKL. The CDR3 contains 17 residues, cysteine and phenylalanine counted. The retained sequence is limited to the CDR3, 51 bases, with the frame set at the first base. In total, around 600 healthy bone marrow donors made up the cohort. Cohort members were all nominally healthy when sampled, although unrecorded immune exposures were likely present. The donor was CMV seronegative and belonged to the group of over 300 seronegative cohort members. Every donor gave a peripheral blood sample, and the peripheral blood mononuclear cells from that sample were used for TCR beta sequencing. The Qiagen DNeasy Blood Extraction Kit was used to extract genomic DNA from the blood cell samples.

Sequencing was done on a sample of PBMCs. The TCR was taken from a young man in good health and CMV-seronegative. Recombination linked TRBV4-1 to TRBJ2-5, with TRBD2 identical over 10 junction bases. The CDR3 in this case is CASSQDGSGGAGETQYF. The sequence in DNA is TGCGCCAGCAGCCAAGATGGGAGCGGGGGGGCCGGAGAGACCCAGTACTTC.